Given below is one T cell receptor beta chain in context. The repertoire was sequenced with immunoSEQ multiplex PCR; TCRdb's copy has only in-frame clones and lacks some. The sample lists approximately 210,000 clones, 80% to 90% occurring once. The data are from a study of blood T cell repertoires in COVID-19. About the research overall: Acute-phase and convalescent COVID-19 samples originated in the United States, Italy and Spain. Sources were T cells, B-cell-depleted T cells, or PBMCs; the material itself was cDNA or gDNA.

Followed longitudinally, the Seattle patients had been enrolled during active infection. The CDR3 runs 16 residues. The V and J ends lost 1 base and 9 bases, in that order; junction bases with no gene match: 11. CDR1 and CDR2 from the germline V gene are MNHEY and SMNVEV (reference sequence). The clonotype comes from a man aged 50-60 years with COVID-19, enrolled during active disease. Material for sequencing was peripheral blood. This chain joins TRBV27 and TRBJ2-1; the match to TRBD1 covers 8 bases. The CDR3 sequence: CASSLYGRPTGGEQFF. CDR3 nucleotides: TGTGCCAGCAGTTTATACGGGAGACCTACAGGGGGTGAGCAGTTCTTC.